Below, one T cell receptor (beta chain) is given with its context. The antigen it recognizes is unknown. The record has no base qualities; no much larger clone is one base away. The data were obtained in a study of cytomegalovirus exposure and HLA in healthy donors (dated by TCRdb to the late 2010s). Background for the entire study: In an earlier analysis of about 560 of the donors, less than 350 Gb of sequence data and some 100 million unique TCR beta sequences from approximately 180 million T cells were reported. In an earlier analysis of roughly 580 of the donors, high-throughput TCR beta sequencing was used to judge whether each TCR beta V gene segment behaved as functional or pseudogenic. HLA typing covered class I and class II loci at four-digit resolution. The later analysis used no new phenotypic data to find candidate immune exposures, relying instead on TCR beta sequences and their occurrence across donors. Across some 400 genotyped donors of the cohort, an average of about 240,000 unique TCR beta nucleotide sequences per donor were sequenced, and 15% to 20% of those sequences were non-productive. Alongside the repertoire data, information on donor age, sex, ethnicity and CMV serostatus was compiled. The number of typed donors differed by locus: about 629-630 for A, B, C, DRB1 and DQB1; 522 for DQA1; 606 for DPA1; and some 450 for DPB1. Several DR-DQ haplotypes were treated as single units for association and clustering because of strong linkage in the cohort. Of the 300 to 500 genotyped donors, 75% to 85% were placed in the genetic ancestry cluster associated with self-reported Caucasian donors. High-throughput TCR immunosequencing, statistical association of individual TCRs with disease status, and machine learning were combined to predict cytomegalovirus infection status. In a later analysis, previously published TCR beta repertoires from several hundred donors were re-analyzed and high-resolution HLA genotyping was added so that TCR occurrence patterns could be studied. All discovery cohort repertoires had been generated using a single sequencing platform. The study aimed to test whether cataloging public T cell receptors could reveal signatures of past pathogen exposure. In addition to the first cohort of approximately 650 subjects, a separate validation cohort of 130 or so different subjects was used. Genome-wide SNP genotypes for about 65% of the 666 donors were used in a later genetic analysis, which treated that subset as a discovery cohort. An early release covering about 600 HLA-typed donors comprised around 300 gigabases of sequencing data and around 80 million unique TCR sequences. The T cell repertoires of some 700 subjects were profiled by immunosequencing and related to cytomegalovirus serostatus. Overall study results and their limits: The presence/absence analyses assumed that sequencing depth was roughly uniform across donors, and that assumption may not be true. A further reported finding was that TCR beta sequences accurately predicted the HLA-A and HLA-B alleles for most subjects in the first cohort. The 87-base-pair reads could not distinguish some IMGT-functional V segments, including TRBV6-2 and TRBV6-3, so those segments were excluded. Only TCR beta chains were sequenced in this cohort, and the absence of alpha or paired-chain data limited detectable features. In a later analysis, some 18,000 TCR beta sequences were associated with specific HLA alleles at a false discovery rate of 0.05. Correlated functional status among segregating V segments might be attributable to linkage disequilibrium, but an unknown experimental factor could not be ruled out. Because HLA typing was missing for some donors at each locus, association tests included only the typed subset. A cluster of highly shared sequence variants was judged likely to be a technical artifact of the sequencing pipeline. Broadly in line with IMGT annotations, most TCR beta V segments showed up in productive rearrangements about 87% or about 30% of the time in an earlier analysis of several hundred of the donors. In a later analysis, HLA-associated TCR beta chains showed more clonal expansion and lower generation probabilities than non-associated chains that were equally common. A later analysis found that TCR association rates varied across HLA loci, with DRB1 alleles showing the most associated TCRs and HLA-C alleles the fewest. Compared with the roughly 600-donor mean, donors in an Asian-associated ancestry cluster had fewer N-insertions in productive TCRs, according to a later genetic analysis. Most TCR sequences were observed very rarely across donors, whereas some public TCRs were present in many individuals. A total of roughly 160 TCR beta chains were listed by the study as associated with cytomegalovirus. In a later genetic analysis, a missense DCLRE1C variant was associated with V-gene and J-gene trimming of TCR beta chains, and the association was replicated in an independent cohort. When HLA alleles, especially DR and DQ, strongly co-occurred, TCR associations were difficult to assign to individual alleles. The authors suggested that the approach could potentially be extended to other disease states and immunological phenotypes. For the cohort, immune exposure information was limited to CMV serostatus. Three of the identified cytomegalovirus-associated TCR beta chains were confirmed in vitro to be specific for cytomegalovirus antigens. A later analysis reported that several top co-occurrence clusters appeared linked to parvovirus B19, influenza, CMV and Epstein-Barr virus. In a later analysis, most CMV-associated TCR beta chains were found to appear HLA-restricted, with HLA associations seemingly driven largely by CMV exposure. Because counts were too low, fewer than 20 rarely observed V segments, including chromosome 9 orphons, were excluded from the earlier analysis of a few hundred of the donors. Cytomegalovirus status was reported to be diagnosed by the classifier with high specificity and sensitivity in both the original and validation cohorts.

Trimming takes 5 bases from V and 5 bases from J, and the germline ends sit 12 bases apart. CDR1 and CDR2 were assigned from the germline V gene as SGHNT and YENEEA. Taken from cysteine to phenylalanine, the CDR3 has 13 residues. Here the CDR3 DNA is all that survives: 39 bases in frame from base 1. The library was prepared using the immunoSEQ multiplex PCR assay. A mixture of 60 forward primers for TCR Vbeta segments and 13 reverse primers for TCR Jbeta segments was used in the multiplex PCR. Amplification of the CDR3 region of rearranged TCR beta genes was performed with a multiplex PCR assay on genomic DNA. On the Illumina HiSeq System, the amplified TCR beta libraries were sequenced as 87-base-pair reads. Per the original workflow: A later analysis tallied around 87 million unique TCR beta chains across the 700 or so repertoires, and about 10 million of those chains were shared by two or more donors. Raw reads were error-corrected and collapsed into unique sequences by a nearest-neighbor algorithm in which closely related sequences were merged to remove PCR and sequencing errors. Alignment of CDR3 sequences to IMGT reference sequences was used to assign V, D and J gene segments. For a sequence to be retained, a match of at least six nucleotides to both a V gene segment and a J gene segment was required. A rearrangement was called productive if the CDR3 had no stop codons and remained in frame with V and J, and every other rearrangement was called non-productive. CDR3 was defined by IMGT convention, running from the second conserved V-encoded cysteine to the conserved J-encoded phenylalanine. Sequences without an unambiguous match to a single V gene segment were excluded from the earlier analysis of a few hundred of the donors. In an earlier analysis of about 590 of the donors, a V segment was called functional when productive rearrangements were above 56.7%, and segregating when the standard deviation between donors exceeded 5%. A statistical classification framework was built to diagnose cytomegalovirus status from the catalog of TCR beta chain sequences. A later analysis assigned V and J genes by comparing TCR nucleotide sequences with IMGT/GENE-DB human TR gene sequences. A later analysis assigned CDR3 sequences and most-parsimonious VDJ recombination scenarios with the TCRdist pipeline. In a later analysis, every TCR beta chain was defined by the combination of its CDR3 amino acid sequence and its V-gene family, and reads without a unique V-gene family were dropped. A later analysis removed 500 to 650 highly shared, low-generation-probability nucleotide sequences to deal with suspected cross-contamination and a sequencing artifact. For each public chain, a later analysis derived a clonal expansion index from normalized ranks of inferred template counts within each repertoire. In a later analysis, generation probabilities were computed using a VDJ recombination model fitted to out-of-frame rearrangements, and the results were checked against IGoR. A later analysis scored TCR-TCR, TCR-HLA and TCR-CMV co-occurrence with hypergeometric tests, applying a repertoire-size bias correction to TCR pairs. A later analysis estimated false discovery rates by permuting HLA or CMV assignments 20 times. A later analysis grouped co-occurring TCRs with DBSCAN, adding TCRdist sequence similarity when clustering within HLA-allele-positive subsets. Co-occurrence clustering excluded repertoires with fewer than 30,000 or more than 120,000 public chains, plus five with anomalous nucleotide sharing. In TCRdb, the immuneACCESS table is reduced to in-frame sequences with V and J assigned. These tables do not hold every clone; where another copy was compared, an unresolved V gene accounts for under half, and the others remain unexplained. The DNA gave D and trimming, while V, J and clone size come from that table. The sample table contains approximately 210,000 clones; only one count was recorded for around 80% of them. About 1% of the sample is taken by the ten largest.

The cohort comprised hundreds of healthy bone marrow donors. At the time of sampling, every cohort member was nominally healthy, though immune exposures that went unrecorded were likely present. The donor was CMV seronegative and belonged to the group of under 400 seronegative cohort members. Every donor gave a peripheral blood sample, and the peripheral blood mononuclear cells from that sample were used for TCR beta sequencing. Genomic DNA was extracted from the blood cell samples with the Qiagen DNeasy Blood Extraction Kit. The source is a woman in her thirties or forties in good health and CMV-seronegative. Sequenced: PBMCs. Here the chain combines TRBV11-3 and TRBJ1-2; TRBD1 is possibly the D segment (5 matching bases). In nucleotide form, the sequence is TGTGCCAGCAGCCGAGACAGTATTTATGGCTACACCTTC. Its translation is CASSRDSIYGYTF.